The sequence of this T cell receptor (beta chain) was determined in a study of neurological immune-mediated disorders. The CDR3 has 11 residues. Per germline, CDR1 MNHEY and CDR2 SMNVEV (reference sequence). V lost 4 bases, J lost 16 bases, and 11 bases lay in between. TCRdb fed the 5' RACE reads into MiXCR, producing one record per CDR3 protein. The data contain fewer than 65,000 distinct CDR3 sequences, approximately 4.1% of them singletons. This clonotype was seen repeatedly, ten times or more. Material for sequencing was PBMCs. The chain links TRBV27 to TRBJ1-6, with TRBD1 as a possible D gene (5 bases). This TCR derives from a man in his fifties or sixties with multiple sclerosis. In nucleotides, the CDR3 is TGTGCCAGCAGTTCCGGGACCAAACTCCACTTT. This gives the protein CASSSGTKLHF.